A selection of T cell receptor beta chains follows, all from one sample in a study of blood T cell repertoires in COVID-19. Assay: immunoSEQ multiplex PCR; the TCRdb copy retains only in-frame clones and omits some. Of about 190,000 clones listed, approximately 84% are singletons. What was sequenced was peripheral blood. Receptors were obtained from a woman aged 70 to 79 with active or convalescent COVID-19. Both conserved end residues are part of each CDR3. The D gene is left open where the match is weak. Rows give clone size only sometimes, using once, few, many, or a class for an expanded clone.

>TRBJ1-1|TRBV14|NA|NA
CASSQNLGRNTEAFF
TGTGCCAGCAGCCAGAACTTAGGGAGGAACACTGAAGCTTTCTTT
>TRBJ2-1|TRBV28|NA|TRBD1
CASSSPGQGFNEQFF
TGTGCCAGCAGTTCCCCGGGACAGGGGTTCAATGAGCAGTTCTTC
>TRBJ2-6|TRBV5-4|NA|TRBD1
CASSSGQGLSSGANVLTF
TGTGCCAGCAGCTCCGGACAGGGCCTTAGCTCTGGGGCCAACGTCCTGACTTTC
>TRBJ2-1|TRBV5-1|NA|NA
CASSWGGYSYNEQFF
TGCGCCAGCAGCTGGGGCGGCTATTCCTACAATGAGCAGTTCTTC
>TRBJ1-2|TRBV19|NA|NA
CASSTATLGGYTF
TGTGCCAGTAGTACCGCCACCCTAGGTGGCTACACCTTC
>TRBJ1-2|TRBV6-5|NA|NA
CASSYSRTDYGYTF
TGTGCCAGCAGTTACTCCCGGACAGATTATGGCTACACCTTC
>TRBJ1-2|TRBV18|NA|NA
CASSPSITGRPTNYTF
TGTGCCAGCTCACCATCCATTACGGGGAGACCGACCAACTACACCTTC
>TRBJ1-2|TRBV28|once|NA
CATRPGSGAYGYTF
TGTGCCACGCGTCCCGGTAGTGGGGCCTATGGCTACACCTTC
>TRBJ2-2|TRBV3-1/TRBV3-2|NA|TRBD2
CASSQGLSGRTGELFF
TGTGCCAGCAGCCAAGGTCTTAGCGGGAGGACCGGGGAGCTGTTTTTT
>TRBJ2-7|TRBV6-5|NA|NA
CASSRGQPYEQYF
TGTGCCAGCAGCCGCGGACAACCCTACGAGCAGTACTTC
>TRBJ2-5|TRBV7-8|NA|NA
CASREGSGETQYF
TGTGCCAGCCGCGAGGGTTCCGGGGAGACCCAGTACTTC
>TRBJ1-2|TRBV30|NA|TRBD1
CAWSLDRGNYGYTF
TGTGCCTGGAGTCTGGACAGGGGTAACTATGGCTACACCTTC
>TRBJ2-1|TRBV24-1|NA|NA
CATSDPGETYGNEQFF
TGTGCCACCAGTGATCCCGGGGAAACTTATGGCAATGAGCAGTTCTTC
>TRBJ2-4|TRBV2|few|TRBD2
CASRGGTTQNIQYF
TGTGCCAGCAGGGGGGGGACTACCCAAAACATTCAGTACTTC
>TRBJ2-2|TRBV9|NA|TRBD2
CASSLTTSGANTGELFF
TGTGCCAGCAGCCTGACGACTAGCGGGGCGAACACCGGGGAGCTGTTTTTT
>TRBJ2-7|TRBV3-1/TRBV3-2|NA|NA
CASSYTQGFEQYF
TGTGCCAGCAGCTACACCCAGGGGTTCGAGCAGTACTTC
>TRBJ2-7|TRBV6-5|once|TRBD2
CASSPTSGREQYF
TGTGCCAGCAGCCCCACTAGCGGGAGGGAGCAGTACTTC
>TRBJ1-1|TRBV19|NA|NA
CASSMPGGANTEAFF
TGTGCCAGTAGTATGCCCGGGGGGGCGAACACTGAAGCTTTCTTT
>TRBJ2-1|TRBV18|NA|TRBD2
CASSPGSGRSDEQFF
TGTGCCAGCTCACCAGGAAGCGGGAGATCCGATGAGCAGTTCTTC
>TRBJ1-2|TRBV19|once|TRBD1
CASTFDRVRGYTF
TGTGCCAGTACTTTCGACAGGGTCCGTGGCTACACCTTC
>TRBJ1-3|TRBV28|NA|NA
CASSYRVGVGNTIYF
TGTGCCAGCAGTTACAGGGTAGGCGTTGGAAACACCATATATTTT
>TRBJ2-4|TRBV7-3|NA|NA
CASNRGGDIQYF
TGTGCCAGTAACAGGGGCGGGGACATTCAGTACTTC
>TRBJ2-1|TRBV11-2|NA|NA
CASSPGTYNEQFF
TGTGCCAGCAGCCCAGGGACCTACAATGAGCAGTTCTTC
>TRBJ2-2|TRBV28|NA|NA
CASIPLAKAGELFF
TGTGCCAGCATTCCCCTAGCGAAGGCCGGGGAGCTGTTTTTT
>TRBJ2-5|TRBV5-1|NA|TRBD2
CASRSRLAGGETQYF
TGCGCCAGCAGATCAAGACTAGCGGGAGGAGAGACCCAGTACTTC
>TRBJ2-5|TRBV2|NA|TRBD2
CASSQGLIETQYF
TGTGCCAGCAGTCAGGGACTAATAGAGACCCAGTACTTC
>TRBJ2-2|TRBV28|NA|NA
CASRRGTNTGELFF
TGTGCCAGCAGAAGAGGGACGAACACCGGGGAGCTGTTTTTT
>TRBJ2-3|TRBV9|NA|TRBD2
CASSPGLAGGFADTQYF
TGTGCCAGCAGCCCCGGACTAGCGGGAGGTTTTGCAGATACGCAGTATTTT
>TRBJ2-7|TRBV13|NA|NA
CASSLGGVGHYEQYF
TGTGCCAGCAGCTTAGGAGGGGTAGGGCACTACGAGCAGTACTTC
>TRBJ1-5|TRBV30|NA|NA
CAVGILGQPQHF
TGTGCCGTCGGGATCCTCGGTCAGCCCCAGCATTTT
>TRBJ1-1|TRBV2|NA|NA
CASLPRQTNTEAFF
TGTGCCAGCCTTCCCCGACAGACGAACACTGAAGCTTTCTTT
>TRBJ1-1|TRBV11-3|once|NA
CASSSTDGQLAFF
TGTGCCAGCAGCTCAACGGACGGACAGTTAGCTTTCTTT
>TRBJ2-1|TRBV5-4|NA|TRBD1
CASSGAGTGIREQFF
TGTGCCAGCAGCGGGGCTGGGACAGGGATTCGTGAGCAGTTCTTC
>TRBJ2-3|TRBV19|NA|NA
CASSTRDTQYF
TGTGCCAGTAGTACTCGAGATACGCAGTATTTT
>TRBJ2-3|TRBV6-1|NA|TRBD2
CASSELAGSTDTQYF
TGTGCCAGCAGTGAACTAGCGGGAAGCACAGATACGCAGTATTTT
>TRBJ2-1|TRBV5-1|few|NA
CASSQGAALYNEQFF
TGCGCCAGCAGCCAAGGGGCGGCGCTCTACAATGAGCAGTTCTTC
>TRBJ1-1|TRBV2|NA|NA
CARRAGNTEAFF
TGTGCCAGACGAGCGGGGAACACTGAAGCTTTCTTT
>TRBJ2-3|TRBV9|NA|TRBD1
CASSARQGFADTQYF
TGTGCCAGCAGCGCCAGACAGGGCTTTGCAGATACGCAGTATTTT
>TRBJ2-7|TRBV19|NA|TRBD1
CASSRTGGNYEQYF
TGTGCCAGTAGTAGGACAGGGGGCAATTACGAGCAGTACTTC
>TRBJ1-2|TRBV10-2|once|TRBD1
CASSDPDRGYTF
TGCGCCAGCAGTGATCCGGACAGGGGCTACACCTTC
>TRBJ2-7|TRBV20-1|NA|TRBD1
CSASRDSQQYF
TGCAGTGCTAGTCGGGACAGTCAGCAGTACTTC
>TRBJ1-1|TRBV4-1|few|NA
CASSQDRDTEAFF
TGCGCCAGCAGCCAAGATCGAGACACTGAAGCTTTCTTT
>TRBJ2-1|TRBV11-2|NA|NA
CASGANAIVEQFF
TGTGCCAGCGGGGCCAACGCAATTGTTGAGCAGTTCTTC
>TRBJ2-1|TRBV27|once|NA
CASSFLRLYNEQFF
TGTGCCAGCAGTTTCTTGCGGCTTTACAATGAGCAGTTCTTC
>TRBJ2-3|TRBV29-1|NA|TRBD2
CSAAPSGNPDTQYF
TGCAGCGCGGCGCCTAGCGGGAACCCAGATACGCAGTATTTT
>TRBJ2-5|TRBV5-1|NA|NA
CASSPGDRGTGTQYF
TGCGCCAGCAGCCCGGGGGACAGAGGTACAGGGACCCAGTACTTC
>TRBJ1-2|TRBV3-1/TRBV3-2|NA|TRBD1
CASSQAPKLDRGGIVYGYTF
TGTGCCAGCAGCCAAGCTCCTAAACTGGACAGGGGAGGAATTGTCTATGGCTACACCTTC
>TRBJ2-3|TRBV7-3|NA|NA
CASSLQGTDTQYF
TGTGCCAGCAGCTTACAGGGGACAGATACGCAGTATTTT
>TRBJ2-1|TRBV20-1|NA|NA
CSASGLARNEQFF
TGCAGTGCTAGTGGGCTAGCTCGCAATGAGCAGTTCTTC
>TRBJ1-4|TRBV4-1|NA|TRBD1
CASSPRQGGNEKLFF
TGCGCCAGCAGCCCCCGACAGGGGGGTAATGAAAAACTGTTTTTT
>TRBJ1-2|TRBV5-5|NA|TRBD1
CASSLAALDRISYGYTF
TGTGCCAGCAGCTTGGCTGCTTTGGACAGGATTTCGTATGGCTACACCTTC